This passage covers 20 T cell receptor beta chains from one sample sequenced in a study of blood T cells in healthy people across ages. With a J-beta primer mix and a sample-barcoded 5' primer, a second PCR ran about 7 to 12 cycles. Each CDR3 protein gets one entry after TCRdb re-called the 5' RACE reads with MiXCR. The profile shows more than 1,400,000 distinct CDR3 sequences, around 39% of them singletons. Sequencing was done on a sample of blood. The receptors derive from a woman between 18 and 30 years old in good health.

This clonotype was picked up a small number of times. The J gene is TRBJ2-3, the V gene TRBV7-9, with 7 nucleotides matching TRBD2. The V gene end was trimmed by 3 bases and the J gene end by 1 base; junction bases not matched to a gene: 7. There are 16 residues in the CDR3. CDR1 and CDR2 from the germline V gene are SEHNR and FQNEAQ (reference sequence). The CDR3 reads CASSLMAAGGTDTQYF. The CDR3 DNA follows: TGTGCCAGCAGCTTGATGGCTGCGGGAGGCACAGATACGCAGTATTTT.

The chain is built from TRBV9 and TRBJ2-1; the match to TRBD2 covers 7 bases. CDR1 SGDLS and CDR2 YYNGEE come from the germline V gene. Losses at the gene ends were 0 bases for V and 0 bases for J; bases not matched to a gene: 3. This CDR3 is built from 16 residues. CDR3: CASSVGAGPSYNEQFF. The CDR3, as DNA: TGTGCCAGCAGCGTAGGAGCGGGGCCCTCCTACAATGAGCAGTTCTTC.

The CDR3 is CASSPSGSQDEQFF. The CDR3 DNA sequence: TGTGCCAGCAGCCCGAGCGGGAGTCAGGATGAGCAGTTCTTC. The chain has TRBV7-6 and TRBJ2-1, with 8 bases matching TRBD2. The CDR3 length is 14 residues. The germline CDR1 and CDR2 sequences are SGHVS and FNYEAQ. V lost 5 bases and J lost 8; bases outside the gene matches: 8.

The chain's CDR3 is CASTKGAGTSGYEQYF. The CDR3 DNA sequence: TGTGCCAGCACCAAGGGAGCCGGGACTAGCGGTTACGAGCAGTACTTC. The gene calls are TRBV6-5 and TRBJ2-7; 11 bases fit TRBD2. Germline V gene lookup returns CDR1 MNHEY and CDR2 SVGAGI. The CDR3 is made up of 16 amino acids. V was clipped by 7 bases and J by 4 bases; unmatched bases: 12.

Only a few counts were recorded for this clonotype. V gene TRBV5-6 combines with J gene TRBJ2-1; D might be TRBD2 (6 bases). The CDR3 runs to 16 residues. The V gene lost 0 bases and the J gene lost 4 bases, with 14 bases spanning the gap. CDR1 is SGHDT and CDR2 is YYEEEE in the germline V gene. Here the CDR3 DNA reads TGTGCCAGCAGCTTGGTTGGCGCGGGGCCGTACAATGAGCAGTTCTTC. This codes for CASSLVGAGPYNEQFF.

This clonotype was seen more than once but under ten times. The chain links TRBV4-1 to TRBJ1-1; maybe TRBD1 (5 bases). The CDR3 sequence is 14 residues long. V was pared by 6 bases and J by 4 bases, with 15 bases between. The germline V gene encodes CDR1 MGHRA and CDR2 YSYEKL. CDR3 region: CASRREGGGTEAFF. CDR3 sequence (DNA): TGCGCCAGCAGGAGGGAGGGTGGGGGCACTGAAGCTTTCTTT.

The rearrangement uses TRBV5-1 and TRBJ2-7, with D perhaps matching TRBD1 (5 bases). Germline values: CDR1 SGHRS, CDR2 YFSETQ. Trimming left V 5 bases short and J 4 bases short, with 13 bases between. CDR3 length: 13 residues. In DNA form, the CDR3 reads TGCGCCAGCAGGCTCATTTCAGGGTACGAGCAGTACTTC. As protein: CASRLISGYEQYF.

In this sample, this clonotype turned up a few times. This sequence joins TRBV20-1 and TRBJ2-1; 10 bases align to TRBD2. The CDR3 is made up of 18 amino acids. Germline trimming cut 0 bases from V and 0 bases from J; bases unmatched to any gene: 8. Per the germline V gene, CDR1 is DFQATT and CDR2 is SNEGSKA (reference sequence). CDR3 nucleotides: TGCAGTGCTAGAGATAAGCGGGGGGGCCCCTACTCCTACAATGAGCAGTTCTTC. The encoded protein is CSARDKRGGPYSYNEQFF.

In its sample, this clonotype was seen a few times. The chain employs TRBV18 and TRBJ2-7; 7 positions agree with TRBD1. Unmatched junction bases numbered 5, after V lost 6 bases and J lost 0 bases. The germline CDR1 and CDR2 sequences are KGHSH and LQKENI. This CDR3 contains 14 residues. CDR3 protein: CASSTGKSSYEQYF. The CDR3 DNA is TGTGCCAGCTCGACAGGGAAAAGCTCCTACGAGCAGTACTTC.

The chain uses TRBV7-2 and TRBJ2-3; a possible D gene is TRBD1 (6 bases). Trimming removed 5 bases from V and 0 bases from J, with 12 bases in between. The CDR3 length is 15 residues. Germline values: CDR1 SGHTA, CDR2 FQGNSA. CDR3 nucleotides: TGTGCCAGCAGCCCCCCGGACAGAAGCACAGATACGCAGTATTTT. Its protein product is CASSPPDRSTDTQYF.

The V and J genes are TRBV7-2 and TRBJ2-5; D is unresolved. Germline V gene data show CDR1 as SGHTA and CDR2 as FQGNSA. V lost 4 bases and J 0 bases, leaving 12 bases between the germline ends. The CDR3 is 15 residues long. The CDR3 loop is CASSSLLGHQETQYF. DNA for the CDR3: TGTGCCAGCAGCTCCCTACTGGGCCACCAAGAGACCCAGTACTTC.

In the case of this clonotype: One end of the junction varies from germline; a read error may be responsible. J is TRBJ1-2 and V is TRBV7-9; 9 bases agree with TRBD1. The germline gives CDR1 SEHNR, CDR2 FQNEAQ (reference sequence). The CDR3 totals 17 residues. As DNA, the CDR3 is TGTGCCGGCAGCCCTATGGGACAGGGCCCATCAAACTATGGCTACACCTTC. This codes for CAGSPMGQGPSNYGYTF.

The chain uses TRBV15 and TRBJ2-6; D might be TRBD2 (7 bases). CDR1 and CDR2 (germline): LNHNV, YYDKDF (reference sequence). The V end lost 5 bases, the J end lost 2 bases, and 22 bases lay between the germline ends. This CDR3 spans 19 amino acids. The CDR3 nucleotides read TGTGCCACCAGCGGGGGGATCAAGGGGGGGTTAACTGGGGCCAACGTCCTGACTTTC. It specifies CATSGGIKGGLTGANVLTF. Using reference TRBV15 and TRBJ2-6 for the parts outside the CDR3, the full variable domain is DAMVIQNPRYQVTQFGKPVTLSCSQTLNHNVMYWYQQKSSQAPKLLFHYYDKDFNNEADTPDNFQSRRPNTSFCFLDIRSPGLGDTAMYLCATSGGIKGGLTGANVLTFGAGSRLTVL.

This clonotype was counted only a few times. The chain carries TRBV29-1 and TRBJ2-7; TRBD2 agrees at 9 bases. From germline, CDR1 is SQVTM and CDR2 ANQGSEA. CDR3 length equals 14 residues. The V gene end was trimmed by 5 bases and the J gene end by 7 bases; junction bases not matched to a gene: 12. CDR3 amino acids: CSVRSAGGGNEQYF. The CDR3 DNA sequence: TGCAGCGTTCGGTCAGCGGGAGGCGGCAATGAGCAGTACTTC.

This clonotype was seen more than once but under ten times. This chain's CDR3 is CASSRRDRPYEQYF. The CDR3, as DNA: TGTGCCAGCAGTCGACGGGACAGGCCCTACGAGCAGTACTTC. The gene calls are TRBV28 and TRBJ2-7; 8 bases map to TRBD1. Germline-derived CDR1 and CDR2 are MDHEN and SYDVKM. CDR3 length: 14 amino acids. With 5 bases clipped from V and 2 bases from J, the junction kept 5 bases outside the gene matches.

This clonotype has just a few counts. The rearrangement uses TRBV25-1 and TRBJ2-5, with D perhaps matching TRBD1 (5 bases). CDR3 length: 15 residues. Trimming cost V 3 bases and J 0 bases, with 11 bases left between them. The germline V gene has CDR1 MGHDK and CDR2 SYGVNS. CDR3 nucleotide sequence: TGTGCCAGCAGTGAGCCGACAGAGTACCAAGAGACCCAGTACTTC. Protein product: CASSEPTEYQETQYF.

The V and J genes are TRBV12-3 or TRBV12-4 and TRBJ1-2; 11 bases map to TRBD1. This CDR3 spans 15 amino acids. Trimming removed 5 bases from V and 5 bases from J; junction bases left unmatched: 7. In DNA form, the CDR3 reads TGTGCCAGCAGTAAAGGGGACAGGGGGTCGTATGGCTACACCTTC. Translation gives CASSKGDRGSYGYTF.

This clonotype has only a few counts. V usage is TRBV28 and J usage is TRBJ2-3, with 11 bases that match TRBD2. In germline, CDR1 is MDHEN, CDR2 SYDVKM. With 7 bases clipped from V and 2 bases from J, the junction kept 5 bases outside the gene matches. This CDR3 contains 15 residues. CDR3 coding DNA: TGTGCCAGCACCGTAGCGGGGGGGATCACAGATACGCAGTATTTT. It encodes CASTVAGGITDTQYF.

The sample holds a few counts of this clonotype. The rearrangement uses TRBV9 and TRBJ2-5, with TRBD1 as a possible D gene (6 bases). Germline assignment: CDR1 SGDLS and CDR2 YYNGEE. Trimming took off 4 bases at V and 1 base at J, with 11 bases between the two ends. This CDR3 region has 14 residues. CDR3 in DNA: TGTGCCAGCAGCCCATACAGGGCCCAAGAGACCCAGTACTTC. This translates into CASSPYRAQETQYF.

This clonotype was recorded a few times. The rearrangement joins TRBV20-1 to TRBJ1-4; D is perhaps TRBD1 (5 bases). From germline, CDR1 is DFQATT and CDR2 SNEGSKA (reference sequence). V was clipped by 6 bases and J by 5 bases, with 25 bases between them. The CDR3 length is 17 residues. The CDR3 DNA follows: TGCAGTGCCACATCCCCTGGGGGAGCGGAGGGCAATGAAAAACTGTTTTTT. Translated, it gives CSATSPGGAEGNEKLFF.